These T cell receptor beta chains were read from a single sample in a study of T cell repertoires in cytomegalovirus infection. Via MiXCR, TCRdb re-called the reads, giving one row per CDR3 protein. Found here are about 89,000 distinct CDR3 sequences, 29% of them singletons; the top ten hold 65% to 75%. The antigens of these receptors remain unknown. Sequences were derived from CD8+ T cells from cultured PBMCs, sampled from culture after CMV antigen stimulation. The receptors come from a human donor in good health (CMV status not recorded). Some clones in this sample may be carry-over from other donors' samples. Both conserved end residues are part of each CDR3. D genes are given only for firm matches. The size entry is marked missing in some rows and otherwise reads once, few, many or a size class.

TRBJ2-7,TRBV7-2,TRBD2,many,CASSSASGGPSYEQYF,TGTGCCAGCAGCTCCGCTTCGGGGGGACCCTCCTACGAGCAGTACTTC
TRBJ1-1,TRBV7-9,TRBD1,-,CASSTGVTEAFF,TGTGCCAGCAGCACAGGGGTGACTGAAGCTTTCTTT
TRBJ1-2,TRBV30,TRBD1,-,CAWRGDRGFDYGYTF,TGTGCCTGGAGGGGAGACAGGGGATTCGACTATGGCTACACCTTC
TRBJ2-7,TRBV4-1,-,many,CASSHRDTTYEQYF,TGCGCCAGCAGCCATCGGGACACCACCTACGAGCAGTACTTC
TRBJ2-2,TRBV4-1,-,few,CASSQEGGGWETGELFF,TGCGCCAGCAGCCAAGAGGGAGGGGGCTGGGAGACCGGGGAGCTGTTTTTT
TRBJ2-7,TRBV13,-,once,CASSLGRSTYEQYF,TGTGCCAGCAGCTTAGGAAGAAGCACCTACGAGCAGTACTTC
TRBJ1-5,TRBV27,-,many,CASSLGAAPHQPQHF,TGTGCCAGCAGTTTAGGGGCAGCCCCCCATCAGCCCCAGCATTTT
TRBJ2-1,TRBV7-6,TRBD2,few,CASSWEASGGTLGYNEQFF,TGTGCCAGCAGCTGGGAGGCTAGCGGGGGGACCCTCGGTTACAATGAGCAGTTCTTC
TRBJ1-3,TRBV3-1,-,-,CASSQDRGSGNTIYF,TGTGCCAGCAGCCAAGATAGAGGATCTGGAAACACCATATATTTT
TRBJ1-2,TRBV2,TRBD1,-,CASPYQGERGYGYTF,TGTGCCAGCCCATATCAGGGGGAACGGGGCTATGGCTACACCTTC
TRBJ2-1,TRBV5-6,TRBD2,-,CASSQLAGGYNEQFF,TGTGCCAGCAGCCAACTAGCGGGGGGCTACAATGAGCAGTTCTTC
TRBJ2-3,TRBV4-1,-,few,CASSQVRDRGTDTQYF,TGCGCCAGCAGCCAAGTGCGGGACAGAGGCACAGATACGCAGTATTTT
TRBJ2-7,TRBV2,TRBD1,many,CAITGVAYEQYF,TGTGCCATTACAGGGGTAGCCTACGAGCAGTACTTC
TRBJ2-5,TRBV7-6,-,-,CASSHLHQGKETQYF,TGTGCCAGCAGCCATTTACACCAGGGTAAAGAGACCCAGTACTTC
TRBJ1-2,TRBV7-9,-,once,CASSFVSRYGYTF,TGTGCCAGCAGCTTTGTCAGCCGCTATGGCTACACCTTC
TRBJ2-3,TRBV10-3,-,few,CAISEGTGDTQYF,TGTGCCATCAGTGAGGGGACTGGAGATACGCAGTATTTT
TRBJ1-1,TRBV11-3,-,-,CASSPPGKGEAFF,TGTGCCAGCAGCCCCCCGGGCAAGGGTGAAGCTTTCTTT
TRBJ2-3,TRBV3-1,TRBD2,-,CASSQGRTSGDTQYF,TGTGCCAGCAGCCAAGGGAGGACTAGCGGGGATACGCAGTATTTT
TRBJ2-1,TRBV29-1,TRBD2,-,CSVDQRGTNNEQFF,TGCAGCGTTGACCAGCGGGGGACGAACAATGAGCAGTTCTTC
TRBJ2-5,TRBV7-2,-,-,CASSSMGSVETQYF,TGTGCCAGCAGCTCGATGGGTAGCGTGGAGACCCAGTACTTC
TRBJ2-7,TRBV28,-,-,CASSPTGRDEQYF,TGTGCCAGCAGTCCAACAGGGAGGGACGAGCAGTACTTC
TRBJ1-5,TRBV6-1,-,-,CASSELGQFSNQPQHF,TGTGCCAGCAGTGAACTGGGGCAGTTTAGCAATCAGCCCCAGCATTTT
TRBJ1-1,TRBV5-1,-,many,CASSLGWGMNTEAFF,TGCGCCAGCAGCTTGGGGTGGGGGATGAACACTGAAGCTTTCTTT
TRBJ1-6,TRBV12-3/TRBV12-4,-,-,CASSLQGTPLHF,TGTGCCAGCAGTTTACAGGGGACACCCCTCCACTTT
TRBJ2-1,TRBV7-3,-,few,CASSLPEFNEQFF,TGTGCCAGCAGCTTACCGGAGTTCAATGAGCAGTTCTTC
TRBJ2-2,TRBV27,-,-,CASSYGAGTGELFF,TGTGCCAGCAGTTACGGGGCTGGCACCGGGGAGCTGTTTTTT
TRBJ2-5,TRBV27,TRBD2,-,CASSSISGAQETQYF,TGTGCCAGCAGTTCTATTAGCGGGGCCCAAGAGACCCAGTACTTC
TRBJ2-2,TRBV5-4,-,-,CASSLGDPGELFF,TGTGCCAGCAGCCTGGGTGATCCCGGGGAGCTGTTTTTT
TRBJ2-7,TRBV28,-,many,CASSFKSPVSEQYF,TGTGCCAGCAGTTTTAAATCCCCAGTTAGCGAGCAGTACTTC
TRBJ1-5,TRBV19,TRBD1,-,CASILTADRGSQPQHF,TGTGCCAGTATCCTCACAGCGGACAGGGGGTCCCAGCCCCAGCATTTT
TRBJ2-7,TRBV10-3,TRBD1,-,CAISESGGVSTYEQYF,TGTGCCATCAGTGAGTCAGGGGGCGTTAGTACCTACGAGCAGTACTTC
TRBJ2-7,TRBV7-6,-,-,CASSPRRSSYEQYF,TGTGCCAGCAGCCCCCGTAGGAGCTCCTACGAGCAGTACTTC
TRBJ2-5,TRBV7-6,-,many,CASSGTRDPQETQYF,TGTGCCAGCAGCGGAACCCGGGACCCCCAAGAGACCCAGTACTTC
TRBJ1-1,TRBV28,TRBD1,few,CASEDRAVTEAFF,TGTGCCAGCGAGGACAGGGCTGTCACTGAAGCTTTCTTT
TRBJ2-7,TRBV27,TRBD2,-,CASSLLGGEQYF,TGTGCCAGCAGTTTACTGGGAGGGGAGCAGTACTTC
TRBJ1-2,TRBV7-8,TRBD1,few,CASSLEGAPWGYTF,TGTGCCAGCAGCTTAGAGGGGGCCCCCTGGGGCTACACCTTC
TRBJ2-2,TRBV20-1,-,-,CSARSLDSGELFF,TGCAGTGCTAGATCCTTAGATAGCGGGGAGCTGTTTTTT
TRBJ1-3,TRBV5-1,TRBD1,few,CASRAGTGAGNTIYF,TGCGCCAGCAGGGCTGGGACAGGGGCTGGAAACACCATATATTTT
TRBJ2-3,TRBV28,TRBD2,many,CASSIGLATSTDTQYF,TGTGCCAGCAGTATCGGACTAGCGACTAGCACAGATACGCAGTATTTT
TRBJ2-5,TRBV27,-,-,CASTTNSGQETQYF,TGTGCCAGCACCACCAATAGCGGCCAAGAGACCCAGTACTTC
TRBJ2-1,TRBV6-6,-,many,CASRGPRDLSYNEQFF,TGTGCCAGCAGGGGACCCAGGGATTTGTCCTACAATGAGCAGTTCTTC